One and the same sample provided the 14 T cell receptor beta chains below, sequenced in a study of blood T cell repertoires in COVID-19. Measured with immunoSEQ multiplex PCR; TCRdb has only the in-frame clones, and not every one. This table holds about 120,000 clones, less than 90% found once. Sequencing used peripheral blood. Receptor source: a man between 65 and 80 years old who had recovered from COVID-19.

The chain is built from TRBV5-1 and TRBJ2-3; 10 nucleotides align to TRBD1. The germline CDR1 and CDR2 sequences are SGHRS and YFSETQ. The CDR3 has 15 residues. V was clipped by 3 bases and J by 6 bases; unmatched bases: 7. The CDR3 DNA is TGCGCCAGCAGCTCCGGGACAGGGGTACCCGATACGCAGTATTTT. Translated: CASSSGTGVPDTQYF.

V gene TRBV19 combines with J gene TRBJ1-3; 9 bases map to TRBD1. Germline V CDR1 and CDR2: LNHDA, SQIVND (reference sequence). Trimming cost V 9 bases and J 2 bases; bases outside gene matches: 8. CDR3 length equals 15 residues. For the CDR3, the DNA is TGTGCCAGCGGGACAGGGTATTTTCCTGGAAACACCATATATTTT. It yields the protein CASGTGYFPGNTIYF.

V and J are TRBV19 and TRBJ1-5, with TRBD1 matching 9 bases. CDR3 size: 14 residues. J was trimmed by 10 bases and V by 5 bases; bases with no gene match: 9. CDR1 is LNHDA, CDR2 SQIVND, per germline (reference sequence). The CDR3 coding sequence is TGTGCCAGTAGTCGGAACAGGGGGCAGGATCCCCAGCATTTT. Translating it yields CASSRNRGQDPQHF. Full variable domain (remainder filled in from reference TRBV19 and TRBJ1-5): DGGITQSPKYLFRKEGQNVTLSCEQNLNHDAMYWYRQDPGQGLRLIYYSQIVNDFQKGDIAEGYSVSREKKESFPLTVTSAQKNPTAFYLCASSRNRGQDPQHFGDGTRLSIL.

This chain joins TRBV30 and TRBJ1-1; D uncertain. With 3 bases removed from V and 0 bases from J, the gap between germline ends came to 11 bases. The CDR3 extends over 14 amino acids. From germline, CDR1 is GTSNPN and CDR2 SVGIG (reference sequence). In nucleotides, the CDR3 is TGTGCCTGGAGCTTAAGCGGGGTGAACACTGAAGCTTTCTTT. Residues: CAWSLSGVNTEAFF.

J is TRBJ1-1 and V is TRBV11-3; unclear D gene. In germline, CDR1 is SGHNT, CDR2 YENEEA. The CDR3 contains 13 residues. V was shortened by 3 bases and J by 4 bases, with 9 bases between the two germline ends. Here the CDR3 DNA reads TGTGCCAGCAGCTTCACGCAGGTCACTGAAGCTTTCTTT. This sequence encodes CASSFTQVTEAFF.

The chain has TRBV19 and TRBJ1-5; D is unclear. The CDR3 consists of 16 residues. V was cut by 1 base and J by 3 bases, with 13 bases left in between. Germline assignment: CDR1 LNHDA and CDR2 SQIVND (reference sequence). The CDR3 bases are TGTGCCAGTAGTATAGTTCTTCGGGAGATCAATCAGCCCCAGCATTTT. Its protein product is CASSIVLREINQPQHF.

The CDR3 DNA is TGTGCCAGCAGGAGCCCTGGGGCCAACGTCCTGACTTTC. Protein sequence: CASRSPGANVLTF. This chain links TRBV6-5 with TRBJ2-6, with no clear D. This CDR3 contains 13 residues. Trimming took 6 bases from V and 2 from J, leaving 5 bases between them. Germline V CDR1 and CDR2: MNHEY, SVGAGI.

V is TRBV25-1 and J is TRBJ2-3, with TRBD2 matching 9 bases. V lost 7 bases and J lost 1; bases outside the gene matches: 6. Germline values: CDR1 MGHDK, CDR2 SYGVNS. The CDR3 totals 15 residues. CDR3 sequence: CASTPSGAGTDTQYF. CDR3 DNA sequence: TGTGCCAGCACCCCTAGCGGGGCCGGCACAGATACGCAGTATTTT.

The chain joins TRBV9 to TRBJ2-3; the match to TRBD2 covers 7 bases. J was trimmed by 4 bases and V by 3 bases; bases with no gene match: 11. Germline V gene sequence: CDR1 SGDLS, CDR2 YYNGEE. This CDR3 is 16 amino acids long. The CDR3 bases are TGTGCCAGCAGCGGAGGAGGGGAGGGCCTCCCAGATACGCAGTATTTT. This encodes CASSGGGEGLPDTQYF.

The chain links TRBV20-1 to TRBJ2-7; TRBD2 might be the D (5 bases). V dropped 7 bases and J dropped 7 bases, with 14 bases sitting between them. The germline gives CDR1 DFQATT, CDR2 SNEGSKA (reference sequence). The CDR3 is 11 residues long. The CDR3 DNA sequence: TGCAGTGTCGGCCGGTCGGGGGAGCAGTACTTC. Translating gives CSVGRSGEQYF.

This chain connects TRBV10-1 to TRBJ1-2; 9 positions agree with TRBD1. The V gene's germline CDR1 is WNHNN and CDR2 SYGVQD (reference sequence). The CDR3 length is 15 residues. After removal of 7 bases from V and 3 bases from J, the junction contained 9 bases not matched to a gene. This CDR3 reads CASTKSRQGDYGYTF. The CDR3 nucleotides are TGCGCCAGCACAAAGTCGCGACAGGGGGACTATGGCTACACCTTC.

This clone showed up just once. The gene calls are TRBV7-3 and TRBJ1-1, with 7 bases that match TRBD1. The germline V gene encodes CDR1 SGHTA and CDR2 FQGTGA. The ends lost 5 bases at V and 7 bases at J; junction bases unmatched: 7. CDR3 length equals 13 residues. The CDR3 region is CASSVQGGLEAFF. Here the CDR3 DNA reads TGTGCCAGCAGCGTACAAGGGGGCCTTGAAGCTTTCTTT.

This clone was seen a single time. The chain joins TRBV6-5 to TRBJ2-5, with D unresolved. Trimming took 5 bases from V and 3 from J, leaving 7 bases between them. Germline V gene lookup returns CDR1 MNHEY and CDR2 SVGAGI. The CDR3 covers 12 residues. Here the CDR3 reads CASSTREETQYF. In nucleotides, the CDR3 is TGTGCCAGCAGTACCCGCGAAGAGACCCAGTACTTC.

The chain has TRBV4-2 and TRBJ2-1, with D maybe TRBD2 (5 bases). Deletions cut 4 bases from V and 7 bases from J, with 8 bases between. Germline V gene sequence: CDR1 LGHNA, CDR2 YNFKEQ. This CDR3 has 12 residues. This CDR3 is CASSPSMNEQFF. In DNA form, the CDR3 reads TGTGCCAGCAGCCCTAGCATGAATGAGCAGTTCTTC.